This T cell receptor beta chain was profiled in a study of T cells in Graves' hyperthyroidism and ophthalmopathy. RNA transcripts gave rise to amplified TCR beta CDR3 regions. TCR CDR3 underwent first-round RT-PCR with the HTBI primer set. TCRdb recomputed calls from the multiplex PCR reads with MiXCR, one row per CDR3 protein. The sample yields hundreds of thousands of distinct CDR3 sequences, around 15% seen once. Germline values: CDR1 SGHRS, CDR2 YFSETQ. The CDR3 length is 14 residues. V lost 2 bases to trimming and J lost 5 bases, with 13 bases between them. Patients were excluded because of uncontrolled infection, other autoimmune disease, pregnancy or lactation.

This chain connects TRBV5-1 to TRBJ2-5, with D perhaps matching TRBD1 or TRBD2 (5 bases each). The clonotype originates from a woman in her forties or fifties with Graves' ophthalmopathy. Material: blood. The CDR3 loop is CASSFRDGVETQYF. DNA of the CDR3: TGCGCCAGCAGCTTCAGGGACGGGGTGGAGACCCAGTACTTC.